The following is a TCR beta chain sequence with its context. The CDR3 is 16 amino acids. V was trimmed by 7 bases and J by 3 bases, leaving 19 bases between them. Germline CDR1 reads LNHDA; CDR2 reads SQIVND (reference sequence). As handled by the study authors: Counts of nucleated cells, estimated from reference gene primer amplification, were obtained. TCRdb keeps only in-frame clones here, not all; method: immunoSEQ multiplex PCR. The V and J calls and clone size are taken from that table; D and trimming were inferred from the DNA. In the table there are a few hundred thousand clones, about nine tenths of which are singletons. Patients in Seattle were enrolled during active infection, then followed longitudinally. This sample stems from a study of blood T cell repertoires in COVID-19. About the study: Both acute and convalescent COVID-19 samples were obtained from the United States, Italy and Spain. Sources were T cells, B-cell-depleted T cells, or PBMCs; the material itself was cDNA or gDNA.

Sequenced sample: peripheral blood. The source is a woman under 40 with COVID-19, enrolled during active disease. The gene calls are TRBV19 and TRBJ1-5, with D maybe TRBD1 (6 bases). CDR3 DNA sequence: TGTGCCAGTACGGGGGGCGGGGGCAACACCAATCAGCCCCAGCATTTT. Its translation is CASTGGGGNTNQPQHF.